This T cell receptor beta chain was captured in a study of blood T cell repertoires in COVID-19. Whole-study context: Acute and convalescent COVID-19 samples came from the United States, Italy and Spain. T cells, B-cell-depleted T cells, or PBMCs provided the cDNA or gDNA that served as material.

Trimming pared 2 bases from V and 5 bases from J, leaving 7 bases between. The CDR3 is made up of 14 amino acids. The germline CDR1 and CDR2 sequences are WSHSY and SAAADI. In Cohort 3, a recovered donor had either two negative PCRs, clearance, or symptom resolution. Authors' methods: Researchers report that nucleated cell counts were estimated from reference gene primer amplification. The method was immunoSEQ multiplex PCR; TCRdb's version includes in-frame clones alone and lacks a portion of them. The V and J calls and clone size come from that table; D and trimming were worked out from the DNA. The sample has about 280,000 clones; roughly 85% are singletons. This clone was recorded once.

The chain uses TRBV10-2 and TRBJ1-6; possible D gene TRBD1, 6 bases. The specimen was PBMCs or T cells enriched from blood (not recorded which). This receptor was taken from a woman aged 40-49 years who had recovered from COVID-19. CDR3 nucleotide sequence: TGCGCCAGCAGTGAGACAGGGAATAATTCACCCCTCCACTTT. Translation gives CASSETGNNSPLHF.